These 28 T cell receptor beta chains were sequenced from one sample in a study of T cell responses to AZD1222 COVID-19 vaccine. Assay: immunoSEQ multiplex PCR; the TCRdb copy retains only in-frame clones and omits some. The sample consists of 95,000 to 150,000 clones, around 87% of them appearing once. Sample: peripheral blood, taken 28 days after the second AZD1222 dose. The source of these receptors is an adult who received the AZD1222 COVID-19 vaccine.

The V and J genes are TRBV5-1 and TRBJ2-5, with 7 bases aligning to TRBD1. The germline gives CDR1 SGHRS, CDR2 YFSETQ. The V segment lost 4 bases and the J segment 2 bases; nucleotides outside the gene matches: 11. The CDR3 loop spans 16 amino acids. CDR3 coding DNA: TGCGCCAGCAGCACCACCCGGACAGGCCCACAAGAGACCCAGTACTTC. Amino acids: CASSTTRTGPQETQYF.

This clone showed up just a few times. The chain uses TRBV29-1 and TRBJ1-1; D may be TRBD1 (5 bases). The CDR3 runs 12 residues. Trimming removed 4 bases at V and 7 bases at J, with 13 bases between. Germline V CDR1 and CDR2: SQVTM, ANQGSEA. The CDR3 here is CSVVSWDGEAFF. The DNA of the CDR3 is TGCAGCGTTGTGTCCTGGGACGGTGAAGCTTTCTTT.

This chain uses TRBV18 with TRBJ1-2; unclear D gene. V was clipped by 2 bases and J by 7 bases, with 14 bases between them. CDR3 length equals 14 residues. Looked up from germline, CDR1 is KGHSH and CDR2 is LQKENI. The CDR3 loop reads CASSPRQIEGGYTF. The CDR3 nucleotides read TGTGCCAGCTCACCAAGGCAGATAGAGGGTGGCTACACCTTC. The full variable domain, in which reference TRBV18 and TRBJ1-2 provide the parts outside the CDR3, is NAGVMQNPRHLVRRRGQEARLRCSPMKGHSHVYWYRQLPEEGLKFMVYLQKENIIDESGMPKERFSAEFPKEGPSILRIQQVVRGDSAAYFCASSPRQIEGGYTFGSGTRLTVV.

The chain recombines TRBV11-2 with TRBJ2-7, with 10 bases aligning to TRBD1. The CDR3 extends over 16 amino acids. Germline assignment: CDR1 SGHAT and CDR2 FQNNGV. V was pared by 5 bases and J by 4 bases, with 11 bases of the junction left unmatched. The CDR3 DNA sequence: TGTGCCAGCAGCCCCTTGCGGGGACAGGGGCCATACGAGCAGTACTTC. Protein sequence: CASSPLRGQGPYEQYF.

This clone has a handful of counts. J is TRBJ1-2 and V is TRBV6-1; D is unclear. Germline CDR1 and CDR2: MNHNS and SASEGT. Trimming took 3 bases from V and 2 from J, leaving 13 bases between them. This CDR3 is 15 amino acids long. CDR3 DNA: TGTGCCAGCAGTGAGGCCTTCCGGGTCAACTATGGCTACACCTTC. As protein: CASSEAFRVNYGYTF.

This sequence joins TRBV29-1 and TRBJ1-2; D is unclear. This CDR3 has 11 amino acids. Germline loops: CDR1 SQVTM, CDR2 ANQGSEA. Trimming stripped 7 bases from V and 2 bases from J, with 8 bases between. The CDR3 region is CSAELNYGYTF. The CDR3 coding sequence is TGCAGCGCAGAACTCAACTATGGCTACACCTTC.

The chain recombines TRBV7-8 with TRBJ1-5; D perhaps matches TRBD1 (5 bases). The CDR3 runs 14 residues. Germline CDR1 SGHVS, CDR2 FQNEAQ. Trimming pared 2 bases from V and 6 bases from J, leaving 11 bases between. The CDR3 DNA reads TGTGCCAGCAGCTTATCCGGGACTAGTCAGCCCCAGCATTTT. Protein sequence: CASSLSGTSQPQHF.

V and J are TRBV4-1 and TRBJ1-5, with TRBD1 as a possible D gene (5 bases). The CDR3 is 13 amino acids. V was pared by 3 bases and J by 9 bases, with 12 bases between. Germline CDR1 MGHRA, CDR2 YSYEKL. DNA of the CDR3: TGCGCCAGCAGCCAGGGGGTCCCTGGGCCCCAGCATTTT. This codes for CASSQGVPGPQHF.

V is TRBV5-1 and J is TRBJ2-4, with D possibly being TRBD1 (7 bases). Between the trimmed V and J ends, which lost 0 bases and 7 bases, there was a span of 14 bases. Germline loops: CDR1 SGHRS, CDR2 YFSETQ. The CDR3 is 15 residues long. The DNA for the CDR3 is TGCGCCAGCAGCTTGGGACAGGGAGGTTTGAACATTCAGTACTTC. Translation: CASSLGQGGLNIQYF.

This chain joins TRBV15 and TRBJ2-7; D is undetermined. Germline values: CDR1 LNHNV, CDR2 YYDKDF (reference sequence). This CDR3 is 15 amino acids long. Trimming removed 5 bases at V and 6 bases at J, with 20 bases between. CDR3 amino acids: CATSLDRTPPGEQYF. As DNA, the CDR3 is TGTGCCACCAGCCTAGATAGGACCCCCCCGGGCGAGCAGTACTTC. The variable domain in full, completed from reference TRBV15 and TRBJ2-7, reads DAMVIQNPRYQVTQFGKPVTLSCSQTLNHNVMYWYQQKSSQAPKLLFHYYDKDFNNEADTPDNFQSRRPNTSFCFLDIRSPGLGDTAMYLCATSLDRTPPGEQYFGPGTRLTVT.

The rearrangement uses TRBV5-3 and TRBJ2-7; a possible D gene is TRBD2 (6 bases). TRBV5-3 counts as an open reading frame of uncertain function. V lost 6 bases and J lost 7, with 11 bases in between. The CDR3 spans 11 residues. CDR3 residues: CARTFGGEQYF. CDR3 DNA: TGTGCCAGAACCTTCGGGGGAGAGCAGTACTTC.

The chain is built from TRBV21-1 and TRBJ1-5; no DNA check was done on the table's D call, TRBD1. TRBV21-1 is a pseudogene. This CDR3 comprises 17 residues. In DNA, the CDR3 is TGTGCCAGCATCATTACCTTGGACAGGGGAAGCAATCAGCCCCAGCATTTT. This encodes CASIITLDRGSNQPQHF.

The chain recombines TRBV7-3 with TRBJ2-6, with 7 bases matching TRBD1. Germline CDR1 is SGHTA and CDR2 is FQGTGA. This CDR3 region has 17 residues. V gave up 5 bases and J gave up 0 bases; unmatched junction bases: 7. This CDR3 reads CASSQGQVDSGANVLTF. The CDR3 DNA reads TGTGCCAGCAGCCAAGGACAGGTTGACTCTGGGGCCAACGTCCTGACTTTC.

The rearrangement links TRBV27 to TRBJ1-6; maybe TRBD1 (5 bases). This CDR3 comprises 15 residues. Germline assignment: CDR1 MNHEY and CDR2 SMNVEV (reference sequence). Trimming cost V 5 bases and J 7 bases, with 15 bases left between them. CDR3 coding DNA: TGTGCCAGCAGTAGAGGGGTGATTGGGAATTCACCCCTCCACTTT. The encoded protein is CASSRGVIGNSPLHF.

The chain joins TRBV5-5 to TRBJ1-1, with D possibly matching TRBD1 (6 bases). Deletions cut 5 bases from V and 4 bases from J, with 18 bases between. The CDR3 covers 15 residues. Germline V gene data show CDR1 as SGHKS and CDR2 as YYEKEE (reference sequence). Here the CDR3 reads CASRQRTGLGTEAFF. The CDR3, as DNA: TGTGCCAGCAGACAACGAACAGGGTTGGGCACTGAAGCTTTCTTT.

The rearrangement links TRBV7-2 to TRBJ1-5, with a weak D call TRBD1 (6 bases). The CDR3 totals 14 residues. The V and J ends lost 1 base and 9 bases respectively, with 13 bases between them. Germline V lookup: CDR1 SGHTA, CDR2 FQGNSA. The CDR3 DNA is TGTGCCAGCAGCTTAGACGGTCCCAGGGGGCCCCAGCATTTT. It specifies CASSLDGPRGPQHF.

Only a few counts were recorded for this clone. The V and J genes are TRBV7-2 and TRBJ1-2; 7 bases are shared with TRBD1. The V gene's germline CDR1 is SGHTA and CDR2 FQGNSA. V lost 4 bases, J lost 8 bases, and 10 bases stayed unmatched. The CDR3 loop spans 14 amino acids. In DNA, the CDR3 is TGTGCCAGCAGCTCCCCAGACAGGGTATACGGCTACACCTTC. This encodes CASSSPDRVYGYTF.

This clone has a handful of counts. V is TRBV28 and J is TRBJ1-4, with a tentative D call TRBD1 (5 bases). The CDR3 is 15 residues long. Germline V gene lookup returns CDR1 MDHEN and CDR2 SYDVKM. Trimming pared 3 bases from V and 7 bases from J, leaving 15 bases between. CDR3: CASSLGGPMGEKLFF. CDR3 sequence (DNA): TGTGCCAGCAGTTTGGGGGGACCCATGGGTGAAAAACTGTTTTTT.

The chain is built from TRBV19 and TRBJ1-2; no firm D call. This CDR3 region has 14 residues. The ends were cut back, 1 base at V and 0 bases at J, with 6 bases in the middle. CDR1 is LNHDA, CDR2 SQIVND, per germline (reference sequence). Here the CDR3 DNA reads TGTGCCAGTAGTATAGTACGTCCTAACTATGGCTACACCTTC. It encodes CASSIVRPNYGYTF.

This chain connects TRBV7-2 to TRBJ1-3, with 8 bases lining up with TRBD1. Germline V CDR1 and CDR2: SGHTA, FQGNSA. V shed 5 bases and J 4 bases; nucleotides not matched to a gene: 10. This CDR3 is built from 16 residues. The chain's CDR3 is CASSLGQAGSGNTIYF. The CDR3, as DNA: TGTGCCAGCAGCCTGGGACAGGCGGGCTCCGGAAACACCATATATTTT.

V and J are TRBV2 and TRBJ1-5; no definite D call. The CDR3 is 13 residues long. V lost 2 bases and J lost 3, with 5 bases in between. CDR1 is SNHLY and CDR2 is FYNNEI in the germline V gene. CDR3 protein: CASSEQHNQPQHF. CDR3 bases: TGTGCCAGCAGTGAACAGCACAATCAGCCCCAGCATTTT. The complete variable domain, with remaining parts taken from reference TRBV2 and TRBJ1-5, reads EPEVTQTPSHQVTQMGQEVILRCVPISNHLYFYWYRQILGQKVEFLVSFYNNEISEKSEIFDDQFSVERPDGSNFTLKIRSTKLEDSAMYFCASSEQHNQPQHFGDGTRLSIL.

This clone was observed a handful of times. The rearrangement links TRBV5-4 to TRBJ2-3; the match to TRBD2 covers 10 bases. The germline CDR1 and CDR2 sequences are SGHNT and YYREEE (reference sequence). The ends lost 3 bases at V and 2 bases at J; junction bases unmatched: 6. The CDR3 covers 16 residues. The CDR3: CASSSATSGDTDTQYF. CDR3 bases: TGTGCCAGCAGCTCCGCCACTAGCGGGGACACAGATACGCAGTATTTT.

This clone was detected a few times. The chain has TRBV18 and TRBJ2-5; D possibly uses TRBD1 or TRBD2 (5 bases each). V lost 4 bases and J 2 bases, leaving 14 bases between the germline ends. CDR3 length: 15 amino acids. CDR1 is KGHSH, CDR2 LQKENI, per germline. CDR3 sequence reads: CASSRYRGLQETQYF. CDR3 bases: TGTGCCAGCTCACGTTACCGGGGCCTACAAGAGACCCAGTACTTC.

The chain has TRBV28 and TRBJ1-2; TRBD1 matches at 11 bases. The CDR3 spans 17 residues. V shed 2 bases, J shed 1 base, and the junction held 6 bases outside the gene matches. CDR1 is MDHEN, CDR2 SYDVKM, per germline. CDR3 loop: CASSLTGTGGNNYGYTF. CDR3 DNA sequence: TGTGCCAGCAGTTTAACGGGGACAGGGGGAAATAACTATGGCTACACCTTC.

The rearrangement links TRBV19 to TRBJ2-7; no firm D call. CDR1 LNHDA and CDR2 SQIVND come from the germline V gene (reference sequence). This CDR3 comprises 15 residues. Trimming stripped 2 bases from V and 3 bases from J, with 14 bases between. The DNA for the CDR3 is TGTGCCAGTAGTATAAGATCAGGCAGAGACTACGAGCAGTACTTC. Translated, it gives CASSIRSGRDYEQYF.

The chain carries TRBV10-3 and TRBJ1-1; no clear D gene. CDR1 is ENHRY, CDR2 SYGVKD, per germline. V was pared by 5 bases and J by 3 bases, with 13 bases between. The CDR3 contains 14 residues. CDR3: CAISREGLHTEAFF. CDR3 DNA sequence: TGTGCCATCAGTCGAGAAGGGCTGCACACTGAAGCTTTCTTT.

The chain links TRBV18 to TRBJ1-4, with D unresolved. The CDR3 runs to 16 residues. V dropped 2 bases and J dropped 0 bases, with 10 bases sitting between them. The V gene's germline CDR1 is KGHSH and CDR2 LQKENI. This CDR3 reads CASSPNGVATNEKLFF. The CDR3 coding sequence is TGTGCCAGCTCACCAAACGGGGTCGCAACTAATGAAAAACTGTTTTTT.

The rearrangement joins TRBV4-1 to TRBJ1-2; D may be TRBD1 (5 bases). V shed 3 bases and J shed 5 bases, with 13 bases lying between them. Germline assignment: CDR1 MGHRA and CDR2 YSYEKL. The length of the CDR3 is 14 residues. The CDR3 reads CASSQATAFYGYTF. The CDR3 nucleotides read TGCGCCAGCAGCCAGGCGACAGCTTTTTATGGCTACACCTTC.